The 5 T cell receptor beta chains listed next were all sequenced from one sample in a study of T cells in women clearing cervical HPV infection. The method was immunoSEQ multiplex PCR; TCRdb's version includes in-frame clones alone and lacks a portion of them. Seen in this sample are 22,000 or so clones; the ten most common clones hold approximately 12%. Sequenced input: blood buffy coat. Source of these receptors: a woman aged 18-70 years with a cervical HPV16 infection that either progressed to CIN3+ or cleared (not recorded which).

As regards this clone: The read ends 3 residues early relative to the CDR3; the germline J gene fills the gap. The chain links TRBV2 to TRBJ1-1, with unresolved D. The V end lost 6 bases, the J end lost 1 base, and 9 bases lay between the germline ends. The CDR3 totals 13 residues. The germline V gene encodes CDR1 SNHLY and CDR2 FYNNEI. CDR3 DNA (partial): TGTGCCAGCAGCGAGCAGGAGAACACTGAA. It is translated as CASSEQENTE. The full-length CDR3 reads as CASSEQENTEAFF.

CDR3: CASLPSGPADYQETQYF. The sequenced CDR3 bases are TGTGCCAGCTTACCTTCCGGTCCAGCAGACTATCAAGAGACC. The J gene is TRBJ2-5, the V gene TRBV27; D may be TRBD2 (5 bases). The CDR3 is cut off 3 residues early in the read; its end comes from the germline J gene. Trimming left V 8 bases short and J 2 bases short, with 24 bases between. This CDR3 comprises 17 residues. Germline values: CDR1 MNHEY, CDR2 SMNVEV (reference sequence).

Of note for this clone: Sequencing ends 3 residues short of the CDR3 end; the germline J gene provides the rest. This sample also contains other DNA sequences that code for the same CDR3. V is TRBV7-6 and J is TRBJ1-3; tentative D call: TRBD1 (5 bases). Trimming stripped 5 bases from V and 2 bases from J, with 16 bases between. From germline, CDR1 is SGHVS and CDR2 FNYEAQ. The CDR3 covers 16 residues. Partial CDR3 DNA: TGTGCCAGCAGCCGCAACCAGGGTTTTACTGGAAACACC. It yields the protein CASSRNQGFTGNT. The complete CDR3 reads CASSRNQGFTGNTIYF.

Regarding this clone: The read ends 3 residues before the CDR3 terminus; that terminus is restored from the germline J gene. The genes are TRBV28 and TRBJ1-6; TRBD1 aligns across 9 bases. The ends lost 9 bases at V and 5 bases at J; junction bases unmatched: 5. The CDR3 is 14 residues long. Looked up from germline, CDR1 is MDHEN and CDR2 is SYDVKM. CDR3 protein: CASRTGENNSPLHF. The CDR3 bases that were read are TGTGCCAGTCGGACAGGGGAGAATAATTCACCC. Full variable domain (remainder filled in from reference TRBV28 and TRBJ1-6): DVKVTQSSRYLVKRTGEKVFLECVQDMDHENMFWYRQDPGLGLRLIYFSYDVKMKEKGDIPEGYSVSREKKERFSLILESASTNQTSMYLCASRTGENNSPLHFGNGTRLTVT.

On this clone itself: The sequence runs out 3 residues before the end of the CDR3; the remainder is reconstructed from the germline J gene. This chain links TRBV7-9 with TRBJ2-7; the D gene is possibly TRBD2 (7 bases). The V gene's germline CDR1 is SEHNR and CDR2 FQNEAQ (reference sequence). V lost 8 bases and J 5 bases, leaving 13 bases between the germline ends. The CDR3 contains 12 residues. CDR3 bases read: TGTGCCAGCGGGACGGGGGGCCACGAG. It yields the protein CASGTGGHE. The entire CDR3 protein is CASGTGGHEQYF.